This T cell receptor beta chain was retrieved from a study of blood T cell repertoires in COVID-19. As for the study in general: From the United States, Italy and Spain came samples of acute and convalescent COVID-19. Sources were T cells, B-cell-depleted T cells, or PBMCs; the material itself was cDNA or gDNA.

CDR1 WNHNN and CDR2 SYGVQD come from the germline V gene (reference sequence). The CDR3 has 19 residues. Trimming removed 4 bases from V and 1 base from J; junction bases left unmatched: 9. In the source study's methods: The authors estimated nucleated cell counts from reference gene primer amplification. Sequencing used immunoSEQ multiplex PCR; TCRdb keeps in-frame clones, though not all of them. Clonal size and the V and J genes are those of that table, whereas D and trimming came from the DNA. Of around 100,000 clones in the sample, around 87% were seen once. The clonotype comes from a man aged 45-65 years with active or convalescent COVID-19. The sequenced sample consisted of peripheral blood. V is TRBV10-1 and J is TRBJ2-1; 14 bases map to TRBD2. This CDR3 reads CASSGPGLAGDFSYNEQFF. The CDR3 coding sequence is TGCGCCAGCAGTGGACCGGGACTAGCGGGGGACTTTTCCTACAATGAGCAGTTCTTC.